This T cell receptor beta chain came from a study of T cell changes during pregnancy in multiple sclerosis. Method: immunoSEQ multiplex PCR; TCRdb's copy keeps in-frame clones and lacks some. This table holds over 50,000 clones, approximately 85% found once. V lost 2 bases to trimming and J lost 4 bases; unmatched junction nucleotides: 7. CDR3 size: 16 residues. Germline values: CDR1 GTSNPN, CDR2 SVGIG (reference sequence). The material was peripheral blood, obtained in the first trimester of pregnancy. The V gene is TRBV30, the J gene TRBJ2-3; 12 positions agree with TRBD2. The receptor's source is a female donor with multiple sclerosis, enrolled in a pregnancy study. CDR3 sequence (DNA): TGTGCCTGGAGTTTCGGATCTAGCGGGAGGGCAGATACGCAGTATTTT. This codes for CAWSFGSSGRADTQYF. The variable domain in full, with the rest retrieved from reference TRBV30 and TRBJ2-3, is SQTIHQWPATLVQPVGSPLSLECTVEGTSNPNLYWYRQAAGRGLQLLFYSVGIGQISSEVPQNLSASRPQDRQFILSSKKLLLSDSGFYLCAWSFGSSGRADTQYFGPGTRLTVL.